Detailed here is one T cell receptor beta chain. Its antigen is undetermined. Graves' hyperthyroidism qualified as stable when ophthalmopathy did not progress within 18 months. With a duration under 2 months, the hyperthyroidism was newly diagnosed in patients aged 18 to 65. Clinicians diagnosed patients from clinical symptoms, serum thyroxine and TRAb, thyroid ultrasound and orbital computed tomography. The data belong to a study of T cells in Graves' hyperthyroidism and ophthalmopathy. Study-wide results and caveats: Model output signaled ophthalmopathy a median around 6.9 months ahead of onset.

RNA transcripts gave rise to amplified TCR beta CDR3 regions. With the HTBI primer set, the TCR CDR3 went through a first round of RT-PCR. TCRdb recomputed calls from the multiplex PCR reads with MiXCR, one row per CDR3 protein. The sample lists around 290,000 distinct CDR3 sequences, about an eighth occurring once. Sample: blood. The clonotype comes from a woman aged 35 to 49 with Graves' hyperthyroidism.

CDR3 sequence (DNA): TGTGCCAGCAGCTTAGGAGGCAGGGGGACTTCGAGAAATGAGCAGTTCTTC. Translated, it gives CASSLGGRGTSRNEQFF. V is TRBV7-2 and J is TRBJ2-1; tentatively, D is TRBD1 (7 bases). The CDR3 extends over 17 amino acids. V lost 1 base to trimming and J lost 7 bases, with 20 bases between them. Germline V gene sequence: CDR1 SGHTA, CDR2 FQGNSA.